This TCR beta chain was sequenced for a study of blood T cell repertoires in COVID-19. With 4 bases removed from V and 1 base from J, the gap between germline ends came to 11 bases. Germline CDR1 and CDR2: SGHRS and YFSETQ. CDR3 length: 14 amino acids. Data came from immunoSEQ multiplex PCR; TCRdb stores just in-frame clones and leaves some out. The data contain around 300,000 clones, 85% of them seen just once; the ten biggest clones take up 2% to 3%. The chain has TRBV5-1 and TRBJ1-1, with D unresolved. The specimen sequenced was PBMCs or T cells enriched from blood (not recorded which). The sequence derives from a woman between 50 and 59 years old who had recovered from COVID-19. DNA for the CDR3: TGCGCCAGCAGCGTGACACCTCCGAACACTGAAGCTTTCTTT. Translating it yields CASSVTPPNTEAFF.